This entry features one T cell receptor (beta chain) sequence. TCRdb's table, derived via immunoSEQ multiplex PCR, lists solely in-frame clones and lacks some. The sample carries 200,000 to 250,000 clones, roughly 85% recorded once. The entry originates in a study of blood T cell repertoires in COVID-19. The origin of this receptor is a woman between 40 and 55 years old with acute COVID-19. Sequencing was performed on PBMCs or T cells enriched from blood (not recorded which).

The CDR3 DNA reads as TGTGCCAGCAGCTTGCCAGGGGTAAACTATGGCTACACCTTC. It is translated as CASSLPGVNYGYTF. The chain carries TRBV5-5 and TRBJ1-2; possibly TRBD1 for D (6 bases). There are 14 residues in the CDR3. Deletions cut 1 base from V and 2 bases from J, with 9 bases between. Germline V gene sequence: CDR1 SGHKS, CDR2 YYEKEE (reference sequence).